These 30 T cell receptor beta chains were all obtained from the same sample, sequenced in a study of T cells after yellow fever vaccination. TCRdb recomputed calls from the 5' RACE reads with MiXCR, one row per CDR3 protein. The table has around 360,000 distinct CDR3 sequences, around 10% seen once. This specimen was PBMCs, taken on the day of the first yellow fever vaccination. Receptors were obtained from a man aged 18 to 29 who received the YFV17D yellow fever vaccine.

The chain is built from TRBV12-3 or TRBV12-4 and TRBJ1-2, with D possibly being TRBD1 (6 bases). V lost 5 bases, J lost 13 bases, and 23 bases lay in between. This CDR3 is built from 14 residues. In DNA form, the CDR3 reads TGTGCCAGCAGTCTCGTTATACGGGACATCGGGAGCACCTTC. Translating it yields CASSLVIRDIGSTF.

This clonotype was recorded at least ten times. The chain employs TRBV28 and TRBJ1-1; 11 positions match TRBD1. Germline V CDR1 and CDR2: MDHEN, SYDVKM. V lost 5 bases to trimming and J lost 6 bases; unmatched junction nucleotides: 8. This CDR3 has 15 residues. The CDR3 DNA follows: TGTGCCAGCAGTCCCCCGGGACAGGGGGGCCCTGAAGCTTTCTTT. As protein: CASSPPGQGGPEAFF.

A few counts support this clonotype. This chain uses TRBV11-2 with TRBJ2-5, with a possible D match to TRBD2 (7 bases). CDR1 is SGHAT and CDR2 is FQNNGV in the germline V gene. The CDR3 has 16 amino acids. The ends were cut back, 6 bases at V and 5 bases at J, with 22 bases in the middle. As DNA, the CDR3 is TGTGCCAGCAGGCCCCTGGGGGGGCTCATCGGGGAGACCCAGTACTTC. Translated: CASRPLGGLIGETQYF.

This CDR3 reads CASSQPTSTSGEDTGELFF. CDR3 nucleotides: TGCGCCAGCAGTCAACCGACATCGACTAGCGGGGAGGACACCGGGGAGCTGTTTTTT. The rearrangement links TRBV23-1 to TRBJ2-2; 11 bases match TRBD2. TRBV23-1 is known as an ORF, though its function is uncertain. CDR3 length equals 19 residues. The V segment lost 2 bases and the J segment 3 bases; nucleotides outside the gene matches: 11.

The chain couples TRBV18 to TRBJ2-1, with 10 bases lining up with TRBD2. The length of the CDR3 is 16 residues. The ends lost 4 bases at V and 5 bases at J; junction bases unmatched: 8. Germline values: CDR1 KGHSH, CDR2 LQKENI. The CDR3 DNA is TGTGCCAGCTCACTAATGGGACTAGCGTCGCACAATGAGCAGTTCTTC. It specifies CASSLMGLASHNEQFF.

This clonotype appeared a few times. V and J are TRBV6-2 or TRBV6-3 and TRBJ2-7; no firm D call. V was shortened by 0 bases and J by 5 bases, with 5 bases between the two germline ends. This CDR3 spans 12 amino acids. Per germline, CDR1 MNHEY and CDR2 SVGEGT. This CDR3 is CASSYSVDEQYF. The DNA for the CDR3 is TGTGCCAGCAGTTACTCCGTCGACGAGCAGTACTTC.

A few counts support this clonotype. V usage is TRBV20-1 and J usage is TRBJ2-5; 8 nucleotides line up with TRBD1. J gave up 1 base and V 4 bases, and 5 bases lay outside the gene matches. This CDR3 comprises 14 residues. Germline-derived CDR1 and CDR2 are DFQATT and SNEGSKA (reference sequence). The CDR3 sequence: CSANRDRSQETQYF. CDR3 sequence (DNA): TGCAGTGCTAACCGGGACAGGAGCCAAGAGACCCAGTACTTC.

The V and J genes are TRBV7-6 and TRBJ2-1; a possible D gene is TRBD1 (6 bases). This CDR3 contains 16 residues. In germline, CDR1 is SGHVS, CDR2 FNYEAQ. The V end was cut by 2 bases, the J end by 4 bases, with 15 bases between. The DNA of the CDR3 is TGTGCCAGCAGCTTACTACGACAGGCCGGGTACAATGAGCAGTTCTTC. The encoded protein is CASSLLRQAGYNEQFF.

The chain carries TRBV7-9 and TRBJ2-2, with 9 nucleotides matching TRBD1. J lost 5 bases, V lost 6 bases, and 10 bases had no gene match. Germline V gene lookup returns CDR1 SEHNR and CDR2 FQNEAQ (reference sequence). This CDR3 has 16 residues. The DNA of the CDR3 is TGTGCCAGCAGGCCTCCGGGACAGGGAGGAACCGGGGAGCTGTTTTTT. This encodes CASRPPGQGGTGELFF.

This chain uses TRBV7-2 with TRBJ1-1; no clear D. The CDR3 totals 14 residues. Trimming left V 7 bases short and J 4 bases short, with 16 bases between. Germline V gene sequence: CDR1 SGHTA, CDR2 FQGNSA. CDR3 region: CASILRGSGTEAFF. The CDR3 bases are TGTGCCAGCATCCTTCGGGGAAGTGGCACTGAAGCTTTCTTT.

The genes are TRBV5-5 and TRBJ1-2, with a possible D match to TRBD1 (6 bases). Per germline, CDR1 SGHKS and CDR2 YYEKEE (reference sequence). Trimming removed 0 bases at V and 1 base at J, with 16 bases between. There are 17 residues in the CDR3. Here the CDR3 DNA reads TGTGCCAGCAGCTTGGCGGCAGGGGTCCGGGGTAACTATGGCTACACCTTC. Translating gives CASSLAAGVRGNYGYTF.

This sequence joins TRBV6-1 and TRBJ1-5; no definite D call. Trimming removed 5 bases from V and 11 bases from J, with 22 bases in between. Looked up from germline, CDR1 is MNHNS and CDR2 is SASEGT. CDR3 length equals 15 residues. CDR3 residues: CASSRKVSGGVAQHF. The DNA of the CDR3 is TGTGCCAGCAGTCGAAAGGTGTCGGGCGGGGTGGCCCAGCATTTT.

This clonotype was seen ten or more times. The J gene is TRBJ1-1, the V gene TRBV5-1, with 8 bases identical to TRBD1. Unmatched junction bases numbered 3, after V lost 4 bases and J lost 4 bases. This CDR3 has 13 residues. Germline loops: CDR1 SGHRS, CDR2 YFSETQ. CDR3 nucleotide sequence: TGCGCCAGCAGCATAGGGACAGGCACTGAAGCTTTCTTT. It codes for CASSIGTGTEAFF.

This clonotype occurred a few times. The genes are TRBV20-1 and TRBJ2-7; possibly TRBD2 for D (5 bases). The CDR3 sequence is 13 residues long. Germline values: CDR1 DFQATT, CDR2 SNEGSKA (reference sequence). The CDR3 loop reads CSALEPHGDIINV. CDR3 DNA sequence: TGCAGTGCCCTAGAGCCCCACGGGGATATAATCAACGTC.

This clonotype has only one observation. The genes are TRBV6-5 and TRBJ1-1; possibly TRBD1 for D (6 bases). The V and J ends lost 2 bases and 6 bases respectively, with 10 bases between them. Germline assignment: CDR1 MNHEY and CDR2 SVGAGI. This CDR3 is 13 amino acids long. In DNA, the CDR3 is TGTGCCAGCAGTTACGGGGGGGGCTCTGAAGCTTTCTTT. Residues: CASSYGGGSEAFF.

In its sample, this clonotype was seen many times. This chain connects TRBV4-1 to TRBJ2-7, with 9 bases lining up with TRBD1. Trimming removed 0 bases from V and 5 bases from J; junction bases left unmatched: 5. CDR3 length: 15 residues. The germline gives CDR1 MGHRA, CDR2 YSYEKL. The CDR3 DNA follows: TGCGCCAGCAGCCAAGAATCCGGGACAGGGAACGAGCAGTACGTC. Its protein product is CASSQESGTGNEQYV.

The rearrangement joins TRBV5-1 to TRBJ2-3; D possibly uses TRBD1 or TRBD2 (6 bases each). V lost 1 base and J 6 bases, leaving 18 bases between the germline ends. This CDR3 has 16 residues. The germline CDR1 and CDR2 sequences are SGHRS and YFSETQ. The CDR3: CASSLREGGMSDTQYF. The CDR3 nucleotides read TGCGCCAGCAGCTTGAGAGAGGGGGGCATGTCGGATACGCAGTATTTT.

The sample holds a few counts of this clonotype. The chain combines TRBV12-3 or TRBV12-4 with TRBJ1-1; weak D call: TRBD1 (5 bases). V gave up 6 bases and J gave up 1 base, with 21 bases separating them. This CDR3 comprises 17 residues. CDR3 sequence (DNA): TGTGCCAGCAGATCCTATTTCAGGGAGGGGAGGAACACTGAAGCTTTCTTT. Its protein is CASRSYFREGRNTEAFF.

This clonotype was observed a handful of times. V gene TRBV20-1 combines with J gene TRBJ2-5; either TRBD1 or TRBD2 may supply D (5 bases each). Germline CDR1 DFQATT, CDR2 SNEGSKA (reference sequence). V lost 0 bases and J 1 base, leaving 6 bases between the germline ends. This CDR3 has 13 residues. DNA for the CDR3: TGCAGTGCTAGAGATGGGGGCCAAGAGACCCAGTACTTC. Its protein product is CSARDGGQETQYF.

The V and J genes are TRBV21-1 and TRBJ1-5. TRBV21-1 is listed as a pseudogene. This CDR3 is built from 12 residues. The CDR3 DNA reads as TGTGCCAGCAGCAAAGGGCATCAGCCCCAGCATTTT. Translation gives CASSKGHQPQHF.

The CDR3 coding sequence is TGTGCCATCAGTGACCCACAGGGCGGTCAGCCCCAGCATTTT. Translation: CAISDPQGGQPQHF. The genes are TRBV10-3 and TRBJ1-5, with TRBD1 as a possible D gene (6 bases). The V and J ends lost 3 bases and 6 bases respectively, with 12 bases between them. The CDR3 is made up of 14 amino acids. CDR1 and CDR2 (germline): ENHRY, SYGVKD.

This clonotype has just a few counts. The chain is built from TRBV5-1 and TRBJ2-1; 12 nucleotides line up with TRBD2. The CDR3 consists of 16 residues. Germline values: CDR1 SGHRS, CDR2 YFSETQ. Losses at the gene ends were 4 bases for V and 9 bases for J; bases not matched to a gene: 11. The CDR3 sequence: CASSTTSGGPGGEQFF. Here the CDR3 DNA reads TGCGCCAGCAGCACAACTAGCGGGGGGCCTGGGGGTGAGCAGTTCTTC.

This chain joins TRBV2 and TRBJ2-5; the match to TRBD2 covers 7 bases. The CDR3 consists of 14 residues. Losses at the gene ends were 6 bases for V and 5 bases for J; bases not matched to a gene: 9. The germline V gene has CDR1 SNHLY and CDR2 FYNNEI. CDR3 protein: CASRPAGSQETQYF. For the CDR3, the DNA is TGTGCCAGCAGACCAGCGGGGAGCCAGGAGACCCAGTACTTC.

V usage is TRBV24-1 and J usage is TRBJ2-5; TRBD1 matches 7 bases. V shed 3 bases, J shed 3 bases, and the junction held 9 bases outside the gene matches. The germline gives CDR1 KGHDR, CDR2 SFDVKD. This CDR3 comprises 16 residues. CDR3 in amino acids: CATSDPTGDREETQYF. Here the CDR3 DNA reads TGTGCCACCAGTGATCCTACAGGGGATAGGGAAGAGACCCAGTACTTC.

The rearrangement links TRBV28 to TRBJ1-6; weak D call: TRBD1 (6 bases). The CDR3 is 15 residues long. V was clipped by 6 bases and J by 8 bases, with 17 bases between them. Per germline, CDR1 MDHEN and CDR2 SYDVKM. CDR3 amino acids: CASRGSGVGDSPLHF. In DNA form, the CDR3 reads TGTGCCAGCAGGGGGTCAGGGGTAGGGGATTCACCCCTCCACTTT.

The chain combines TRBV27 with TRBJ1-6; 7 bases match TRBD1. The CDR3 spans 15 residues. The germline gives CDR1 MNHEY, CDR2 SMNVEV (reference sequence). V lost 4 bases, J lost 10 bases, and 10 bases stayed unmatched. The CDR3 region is CASSSRQGRASPLHF. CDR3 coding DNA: TGTGCCAGCAGTTCCCGACAGGGAAGAGCCTCACCCCTCCACTTT.

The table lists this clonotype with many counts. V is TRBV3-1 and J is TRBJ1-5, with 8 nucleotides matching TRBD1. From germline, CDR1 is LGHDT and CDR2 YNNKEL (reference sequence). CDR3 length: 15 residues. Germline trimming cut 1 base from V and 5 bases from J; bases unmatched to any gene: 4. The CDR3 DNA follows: TGTGCCAGCAGCCAAGCCTCAGGGGGCGATCAGCCCCAGCATTTT. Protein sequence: CASSQASGGDQPQHF.

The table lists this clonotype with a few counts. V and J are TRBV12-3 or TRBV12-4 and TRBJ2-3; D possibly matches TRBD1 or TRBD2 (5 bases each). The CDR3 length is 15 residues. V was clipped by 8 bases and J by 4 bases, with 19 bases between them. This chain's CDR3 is CASSSGQGRSDTQYF. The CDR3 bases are TGTGCCAGCTCCTCGGGGCAGGGAAGGTCAGATACGCAGTATTTT.

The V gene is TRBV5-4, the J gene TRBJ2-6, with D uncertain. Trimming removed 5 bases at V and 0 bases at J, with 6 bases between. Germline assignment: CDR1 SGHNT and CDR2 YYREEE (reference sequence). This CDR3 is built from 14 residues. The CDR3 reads CASRVSSGANVLTF. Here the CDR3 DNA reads TGTGCCAGCAGGGTAAGCTCTGGGGCCAACGTCCTGACTTTC.

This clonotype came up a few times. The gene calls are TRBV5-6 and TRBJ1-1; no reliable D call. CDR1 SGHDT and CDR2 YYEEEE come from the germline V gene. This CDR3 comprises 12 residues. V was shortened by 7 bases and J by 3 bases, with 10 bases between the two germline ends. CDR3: CASRTWDTEAFF. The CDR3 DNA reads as TGTGCCAGCCGTACCTGGGACACTGAAGCTTTCTTT. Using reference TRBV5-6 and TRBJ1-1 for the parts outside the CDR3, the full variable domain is DAGVTQSPTHLIKTRGQQVTLRCSPKSGHDTVSWYQQALGQGPQFIFQYYEEEERQRGNFPDRFSGHQFPNYSSELNVNALLLGDSALYLCASRTWDTEAFFGQGTRLTVV.